Listed below are T cell receptor beta chains from one sample, sequenced in a study of T cell responses to AZD1222 COVID-19 vaccine. Generated by immunoSEQ multiplex PCR, the TCRdb table keeps only in-frame clones and is missing some. Here the sample spans 100,000 to 150,000 clones, about 92% being singletons. The sample in question was peripheral blood, obtained 28 days after the second AZD1222 dose. These receptors were taken from an adult who received the AZD1222 COVID-19 vaccine. Both conserved end residues are part of each CDR3. D genes are given only for firm matches. Clone sizes are given selectively: once, few, many, or a class where the clone is expanded.

clone_size d_call j_call v_call cdr3_aa cdr3_nt
- - TRBJ1-6 TRBV7-8 CASSSGTTNSPLHF TGTGCCAGCAGTTCCGGGACAACTAATTCACCCCTCCACTTT
- - TRBJ2-4 TRBV7-2 CASSPEGGGEYIQYF TGTGCCAGCAGCCCCGAAGGGGGGGGCGAGTACATTCAGTACTTC
- TRBD1 TRBJ2-7 TRBV3-1/TRBV3-2 CASSPRTGPYEQYF TGTGCCAGCAGCCCCCGGACAGGTCCCTACGAGCAGTACTTC
- - TRBJ1-1 TRBV7-9 CASSWTENTEAFF TGTGCCAGCAGCTGGACAGAAAACACTGAAGCTTTCTTT
- - TRBJ2-3 TRBV7-9 CASSSTTGFETDTQYF TGTGCCAGCAGCTCTACTACAGGGTTCGAAACAGATACGCAGTATTTT
- TRBD2 TRBJ2-7 TRBV15 CATSRAGLAAYEQYF TGTGCCACCAGCAGAGCTGGACTAGCGGCCTACGAGCAGTACTTC
- - TRBJ1-3 TRBV12-3/TRBV12-4 CASSLNWGNTIYF TGTGCCAGCAGTTTAAACTGGGGAAACACCATATATTTT
- - TRBJ2-3 TRBV12-5 CASGLTSPDTQYF TGTGCTAGTGGTTTGACTAGTCCCGATACGCAGTATTTT
- - TRBJ1-5 TRBV6-6 CASSPEEGINNQPQHF TGTGCCAGCAGTCCGGAGGAGGGGATCAACAATCAGCCCCAGCATTTT
- TRBD1 TRBJ1-3 TRBV15 CATSRSRGAGNTIYF TGTGCCACCAGCAGGTCCAGGGGGGCTGGAAACACCATATATTTT
- TRBD2 TRBJ2-2 TRBV6-5 CASWASGNTGELFF TGTGCCAGCTGGGCTAGCGGAAACACCGGGGAGCTGTTTTTT
once TRBD2 TRBJ2-1 TRBV2 CASSARSSGREYNEQFF TGTGCCAGCAGTGCCAGGTCTAGCGGGAGGGAATACAATGAGCAGTTCTTC
- TRBD1 TRBJ2-2 TRBV3-1/TRBV3-2 CASSLGQGFTGELFF TGTGCCAGCAGCCTTGGACAGGGATTCACCGGGGAGCTGTTTTTT
- TRBD1 TRBJ1-5 TRBV6-5 CASSYVAGGYQPQHF TGTGCCAGCAGTTACGTGGCAGGGGGCTATCAGCCCCAGCATTTT
- - TRBJ2-1 TRBV19 CASSMTGASYNEQFF TGTGCCAGTAGTATGACCGGGGCCTCCTACAATGAGCAGTTCTTC
- - TRBJ1-2 TRBV15 CATSTTVGGLGYGYTF TGTGCCACCAGCACAACGGTTGGGGGACTTGGGTATGGCTACACCTTC
few - TRBJ1-2 TRBV28 CASSAAAYGYTF TGTGCCAGCAGTGCAGCGGCGTATGGCTACACCTTC